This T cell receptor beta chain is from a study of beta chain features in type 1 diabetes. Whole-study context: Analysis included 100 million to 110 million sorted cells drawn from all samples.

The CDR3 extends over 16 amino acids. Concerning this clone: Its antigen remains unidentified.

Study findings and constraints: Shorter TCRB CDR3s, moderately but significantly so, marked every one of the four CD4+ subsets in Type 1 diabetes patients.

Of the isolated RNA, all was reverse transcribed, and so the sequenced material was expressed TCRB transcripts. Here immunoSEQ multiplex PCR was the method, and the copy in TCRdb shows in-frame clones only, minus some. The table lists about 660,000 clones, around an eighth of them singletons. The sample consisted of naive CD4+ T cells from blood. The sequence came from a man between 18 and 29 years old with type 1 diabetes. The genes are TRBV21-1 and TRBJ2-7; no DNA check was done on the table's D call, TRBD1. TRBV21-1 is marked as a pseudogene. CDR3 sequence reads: CASTPLNDRVTYEQYF. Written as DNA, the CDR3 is TGTGCCAGCACGCCTTTAAACGACAGGGTAACCTACGAGCAGTACTTC.